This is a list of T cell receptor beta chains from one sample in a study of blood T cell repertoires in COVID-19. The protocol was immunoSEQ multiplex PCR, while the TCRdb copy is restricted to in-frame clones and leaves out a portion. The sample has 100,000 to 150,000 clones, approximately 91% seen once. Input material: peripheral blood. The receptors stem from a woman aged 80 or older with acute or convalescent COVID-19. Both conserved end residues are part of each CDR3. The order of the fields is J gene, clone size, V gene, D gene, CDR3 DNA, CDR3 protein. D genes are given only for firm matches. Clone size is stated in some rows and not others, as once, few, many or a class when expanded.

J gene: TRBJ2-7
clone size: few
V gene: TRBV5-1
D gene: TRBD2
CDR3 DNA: TGCGCCAGCAGCTTGGCCAAAAATAGCGGGGGGTCGAGCGAGCAGTACTTC
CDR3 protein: CASSLAKNSGGSSEQYF

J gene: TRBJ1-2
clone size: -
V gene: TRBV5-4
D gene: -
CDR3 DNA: TGTGCCAGCAGCTTCTCGGACTATGGCTACACCTTC
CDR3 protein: CASSFSDYGYTF

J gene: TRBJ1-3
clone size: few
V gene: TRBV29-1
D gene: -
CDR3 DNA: TGCAGCGTTGACAGTCCGTCTGGAAACACCATATATTTT
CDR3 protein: CSVDSPSGNTIYF

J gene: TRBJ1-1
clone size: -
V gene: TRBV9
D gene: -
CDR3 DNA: TGTGCCAGCAGCGTAGCCGACGGGACTGAAGCTTTCTTT
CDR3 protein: CASSVADGTEAFF

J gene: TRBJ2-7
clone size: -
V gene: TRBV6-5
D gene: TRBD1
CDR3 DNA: TGTGCCAGCAGTTACGGGACAGGGACTGTTGAGCAGTACTTC
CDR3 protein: CASSYGTGTVEQYF

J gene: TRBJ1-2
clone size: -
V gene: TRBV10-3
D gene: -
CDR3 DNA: TGTGCCATCAGCCTGGCAGGGGATGGCTACACCTTC
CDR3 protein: CAISLAGDGYTF

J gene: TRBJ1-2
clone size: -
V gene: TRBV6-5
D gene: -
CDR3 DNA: TGTGCCAGCAGGAACAGGGCGACCTATGGCTACACCTTC
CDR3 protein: CASRNRATYGYTF

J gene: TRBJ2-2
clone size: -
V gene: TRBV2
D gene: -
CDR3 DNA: TGTGCCAGTAACAGAGCCACCGGGGAGCTGTTTTTT
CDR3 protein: CASNRATGELFF

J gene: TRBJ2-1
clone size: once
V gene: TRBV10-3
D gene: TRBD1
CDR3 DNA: TGTGCCATCAGGGCGGACAGGGGTCCCAATGAGCAGTTCTTC
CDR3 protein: CAIRADRGPNEQFF

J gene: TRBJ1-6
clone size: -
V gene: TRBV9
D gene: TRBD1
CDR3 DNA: TGTGCCAGCAGCGTCGACCCCAGAGGACAGGGGGTTTCACCCCTCCACTTT
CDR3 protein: CASSVDPRGQGVSPLHF

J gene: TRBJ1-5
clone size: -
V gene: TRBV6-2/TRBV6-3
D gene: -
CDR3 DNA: TGTGCCAGCAGTTACTCCGGCAGGGGAAGCTCCAATCAGCCCCAGCATTTT
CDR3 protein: CASSYSGRGSSNQPQHF

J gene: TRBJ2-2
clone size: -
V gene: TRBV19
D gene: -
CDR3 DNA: TGTGCCAGTAGACAGGGTCTAGGCGGGGAGCTGTTTTTT
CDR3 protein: CASRQGLGGELFF

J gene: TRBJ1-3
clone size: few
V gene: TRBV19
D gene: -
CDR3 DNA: TGTGCCAGTAGTCCGTTTTCGGGAAACACCATATATTTT
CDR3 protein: CASSPFSGNTIYF

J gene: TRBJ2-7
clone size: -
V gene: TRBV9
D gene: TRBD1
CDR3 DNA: TGTGCCAGCCGGGACAGGCCTCCTTATCCCTACGAGCAGTACTTC
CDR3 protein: CASRDRPPYPYEQYF

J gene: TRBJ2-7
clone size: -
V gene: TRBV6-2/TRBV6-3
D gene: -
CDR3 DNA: TGTGCCAGCAGTTCCGGGAACACCTACGAGCAGTACTTC
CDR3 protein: CASSSGNTYEQYF

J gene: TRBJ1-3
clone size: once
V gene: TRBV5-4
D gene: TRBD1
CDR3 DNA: TGTGCCAGCAGCAGAACAGGGGGCATGGGTGGAAACACCATATATTTT
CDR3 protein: CASSRTGGMGGNTIYF

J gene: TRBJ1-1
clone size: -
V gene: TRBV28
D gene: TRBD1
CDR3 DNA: TGTGCCAGCAGTTTGGGACAGTTAAGTCAAGCTTTCTTT
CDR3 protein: CASSLGQLSQAFF

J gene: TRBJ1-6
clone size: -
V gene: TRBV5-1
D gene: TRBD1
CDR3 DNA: TGCGCCAGCGGAACAGGACAGGGTTATTCACCCCTCCACTTT
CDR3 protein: CASGTGQGYSPLHF

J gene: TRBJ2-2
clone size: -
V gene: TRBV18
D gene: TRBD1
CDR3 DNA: TGTGCCAGCTCACCCCAGGGGGTGACGAACACCGGGGAGCTGTTTTTT
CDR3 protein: CASSPQGVTNTGELFF

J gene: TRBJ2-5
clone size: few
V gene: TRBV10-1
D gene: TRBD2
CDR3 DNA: TGCGCCAGCAGTGAGCGGGAGGCCCAAGAGACCCAGTACTTC
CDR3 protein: CASSEREAQETQYF

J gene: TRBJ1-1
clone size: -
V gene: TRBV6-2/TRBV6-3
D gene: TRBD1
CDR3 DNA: TGTGCCAGCAGTTACAGGGGGCTGATGAACACTGAAGCTTTCTTT
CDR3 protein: CASSYRGLMNTEAFF

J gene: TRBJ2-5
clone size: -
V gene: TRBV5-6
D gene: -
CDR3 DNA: TGTGCCAGCAGCTTCAGGTCAGAGACCCAGTACTTC
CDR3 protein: CASSFRSETQYF

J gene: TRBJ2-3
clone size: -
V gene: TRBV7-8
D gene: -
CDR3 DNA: TGTGCCAGCAGCTTAGGAGGTTACACTACGCAGTATTTT
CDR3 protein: CASSLGGYTTQYF

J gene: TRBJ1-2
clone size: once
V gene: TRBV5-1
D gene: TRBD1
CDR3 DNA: TGCGCCAGCTTTCCGGGACAGAGAAACTATGGCTACACCTTC
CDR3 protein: CASFPGQRNYGYTF

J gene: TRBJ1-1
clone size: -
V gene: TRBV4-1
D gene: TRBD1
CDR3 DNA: TGCGCCAGCAGCCAACCTACAGGGGCGCCCACTGAAGCTTTCTTT
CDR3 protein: CASSQPTGAPTEAFF

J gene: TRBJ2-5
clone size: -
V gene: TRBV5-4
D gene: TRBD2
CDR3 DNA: TGTGCCAGCAGCCTGCGACTAGCGGCTCAAGAGACCCAGTACTTC
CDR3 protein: CASSLRLAAQETQYF

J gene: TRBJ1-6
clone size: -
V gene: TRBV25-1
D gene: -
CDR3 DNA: TGTGCCAGCAGTGAGGGGCAGGCTCGGGCACCCCTCCACTTT
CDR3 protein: CASSEGQARAPLHF

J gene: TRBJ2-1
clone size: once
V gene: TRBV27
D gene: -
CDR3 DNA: TGTGCCAGCAGTTCTCAGTTATCCTACAATGAGCAGTTCTTC
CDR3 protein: CASSSQLSYNEQFF

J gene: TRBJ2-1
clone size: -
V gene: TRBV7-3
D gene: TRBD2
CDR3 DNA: TGTGCCAGCAGCTTATGGGCTAGCGGGGGGAGCTCCTACAATGAGCAGTTCTTC
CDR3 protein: CASSLWASGGSSYNEQFF

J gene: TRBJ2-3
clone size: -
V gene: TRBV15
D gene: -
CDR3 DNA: TGTGCCACCAGCAGAAACCCCCCGCGACAGCTCAGCACAGATACGCAGTATTTT
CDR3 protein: CATSRNPPRQLSTDTQYF

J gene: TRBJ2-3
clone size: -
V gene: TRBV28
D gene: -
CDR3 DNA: TGTGCCAGCAGTCGGGACTCCACAGATACGCAGTATTTT
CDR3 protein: CASSRDSTDTQYF

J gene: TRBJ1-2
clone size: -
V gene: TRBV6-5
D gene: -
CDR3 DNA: TGTGCCAGCACACCCTCGGGACAACGAGGTGGCTACACCTTC
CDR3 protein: CASTPSGQRGGYTF

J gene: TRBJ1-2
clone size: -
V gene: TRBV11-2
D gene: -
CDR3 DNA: TGTGCCAGCAGCTTAAGTCTCTCGTCCAGATATGGCTACACCTTC
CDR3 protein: CASSLSLSSRYGYTF